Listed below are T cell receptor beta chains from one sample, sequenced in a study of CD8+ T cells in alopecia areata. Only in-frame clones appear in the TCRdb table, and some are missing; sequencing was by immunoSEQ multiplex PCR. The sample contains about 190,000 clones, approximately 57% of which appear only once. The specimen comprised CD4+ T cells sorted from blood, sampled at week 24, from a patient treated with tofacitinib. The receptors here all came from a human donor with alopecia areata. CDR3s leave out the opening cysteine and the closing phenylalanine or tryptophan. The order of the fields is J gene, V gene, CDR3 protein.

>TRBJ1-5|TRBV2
ASSRDWNQPQH
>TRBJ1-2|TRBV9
ASSGGTTFNYGYT
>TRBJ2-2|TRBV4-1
ASSQEGANTGELF
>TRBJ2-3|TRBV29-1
SVQLTSAPDTQY
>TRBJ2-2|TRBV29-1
SVRGQQLPGELF
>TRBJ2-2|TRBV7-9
ASSPGTGGLTGELF
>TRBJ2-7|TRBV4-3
ASSQSRLYEQY
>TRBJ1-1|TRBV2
ASSGQGGGDTEAF
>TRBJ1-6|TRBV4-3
ASSQESTPADNSPLH
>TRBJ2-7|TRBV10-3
AISTSGASYEQY